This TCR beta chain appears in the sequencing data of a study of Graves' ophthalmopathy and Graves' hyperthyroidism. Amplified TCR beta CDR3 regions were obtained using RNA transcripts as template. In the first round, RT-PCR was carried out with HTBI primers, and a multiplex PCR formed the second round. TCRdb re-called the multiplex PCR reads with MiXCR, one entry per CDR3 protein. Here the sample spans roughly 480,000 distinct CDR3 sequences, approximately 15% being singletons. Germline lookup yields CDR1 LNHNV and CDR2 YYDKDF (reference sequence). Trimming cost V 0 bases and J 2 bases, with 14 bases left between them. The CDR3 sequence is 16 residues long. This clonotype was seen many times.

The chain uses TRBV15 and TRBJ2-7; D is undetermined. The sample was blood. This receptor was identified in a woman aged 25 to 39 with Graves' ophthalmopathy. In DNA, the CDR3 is TGTGCCACCAGCAGAGATCTGGCGACTGGTGCCTACGAGCAGTACTTC. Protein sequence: CATSRDLATGAYEQYF.